This section outlines one TCR beta chain sequence together with its context. Profiling relied on immunoSEQ multiplex PCR, and the TCRdb table lists in-frame clones only, not all of them. This sample has over 50,000 clones, with approximately 82% found just once. These data come from a study of OX40 agonist ivuxolimab in advanced cancers. Study-wide background: The study gave patients intravenous ivuxolimab at 0.01 to 10 mg/kg every 2 weeks. The mean age was roughly 60 years, ranging from about 20 to 79, with about four fifths of participants male. Prior anti-PD-1, anti-PD-L1 or anti-CTLA-4 therapy was allowed; 35% to 40% had some.

The germline gives CDR1 SNHLY, CDR2 FYNNEI. CDR3 length: 14 amino acids. V gave up 3 bases and J gave up 6 bases, with 12 bases separating them. This sequence originates from an adult with an advanced solid tumor such as melanoma, head and neck, liver or kidney cancer. Here the sequenced sample was CD4+ or CD8+ T cells sorted from blood, taken in a trial of the OX40 agonist ivuxolimab. The chain has TRBV2 and TRBJ2-1, with D maybe TRBD1 (5 bases). The CDR3 reads CASSDAGISNEQFF. The CDR3 coding sequence is TGTGCCAGCAGTGATGCAGGGATTAGCAATGAGCAGTTCTTC. The full variable domain, rest sourced from reference TRBV2 and TRBJ2-1, is EPEVTQTPSHQVTQMGQEVILRCVPISNHLYFYWYRQILGQKVEFLVSFYNNEISEKSEIFDDQFSVERPDGSNFTLKIRSTKLEDSAMYFCASSDAGISNEQFFGPGTRLTVL.